The 32 T cell receptor beta chains presented below share a single source sample, sequenced in a study of blood T cell repertoires in COVID-19. Profiled with immunoSEQ multiplex PCR; TCRdb holds only in-frame clones, not every one. In the table there are about 100,000 clones, around 80% of which are singletons. The specimen sequenced was peripheral blood. These receptors came from a man between 60 and 75 years old with active or convalescent COVID-19.

Regarding this clone: Other DNA sequences of this sample code for an identical CDR3. The chain carries TRBV3-1 (or the pseudogene TRBV3-2) and TRBJ1-5, with D uncertain. This CDR3 comprises 13 residues. The germline CDR1 and CDR2 sequences are LGHDT and YNNKEL (reference sequence). Trimming removed 1 base at V and 4 bases at J, with 5 bases between. In nucleotides, the CDR3 is TGTGCCAGCAGCCAAGCCTTAAATCAGCCCCAGCATTTT. Amino acid sequence: CASSQALNQPQHF.

The chain joins TRBV12-5 to TRBJ2-1; D possibly corresponds to TRBD2 (6 bases). The CDR3 has 15 residues. Germline V gives CDR1 LGHNT, CDR2 FRNRAP. Trimming took 6 bases from V and 2 from J, leaving 14 bases between them. CDR3 coding DNA: TGTGCTAGTGGCACCGGGACTGGCCCCTACAATGAGCAGTTCTTC. Protein product: CASGTGTGPYNEQFF.

The chain employs TRBV27 and TRBJ1-2; 9 nucleotides align to TRBD1. Germline trimming cut 5 bases from V and 4 bases from J; bases unmatched to any gene: 8. The CDR3 extends over 15 amino acids. CDR1 MNHEY and CDR2 SMNVEV come from the germline V gene (reference sequence). The CDR3 DNA reads TGTGCCAGCAGTCCCGGGACAGGGAGCCGCTATGGCTACACCTTC. Protein sequence: CASSPGTGSRYGYTF.

The chain combines TRBV11-3 with TRBJ2-7; a possible D gene is TRBD1 (5 bases). Trimming pared 3 bases from V and 3 bases from J, leaving 12 bases between. CDR1 SGHNT and CDR2 YENEEA come from the germline V gene. CDR3 size: 14 residues. The CDR3 DNA reads TGTGCCAGCAGCTTTGCAGCAAGGGGCTACGAGCAGTACTTC. It codes for CASSFAARGYEQYF.

V gene TRBV18 combines with J gene TRBJ1-6; TRBD1 might be the D (5 bases). V lost 5 bases and J 4 bases, leaving 9 bases between the germline ends. The CDR3 sequence is 14 residues long. CDR1 and CDR2 (germline): KGHSH, LQKENI. CDR3 DNA sequence: TGTGCCAGCTCAACTCGGGGGTATAATTCACCCCTCCACTTT. Encoded protein: CASSTRGYNSPLHF.

V gene TRBV7-8 combines with J gene TRBJ1-1; D is undetermined. This CDR3 contains 12 residues. The germline gives CDR1 SGHVS, CDR2 FQNEAQ. The germline V and J ends were trimmed by 5 bases and 4 bases, with 8 bases remaining between them. CDR3 amino acids: CASSPLGTEAFF. CDR3 nucleotide sequence: TGTGCCAGCAGCCCCCTAGGCACTGAAGCTTTCTTT.

There are a few counts of this clone. V gene TRBV2 combines with J gene TRBJ2-7; D unclear. Trimming stripped 5 bases from V and 3 bases from J, with 5 bases between. CDR1 SNHLY and CDR2 FYNNEI come from the germline V gene. This CDR3 contains 11 residues. The CDR3 loop reads CASSPHYEQYF. The CDR3 DNA is TGTGCCAGCAGTCCCCACTACGAGCAGTACTTC.

In its sample, this clone was seen a few times. V and J are TRBV18 and TRBJ2-7, with D perhaps TRBD2 (6 bases). V lost 0 bases and J lost 0, with 9 bases in between. CDR1 KGHSH and CDR2 LQKENI come from the germline V gene. CDR3 size: 15 residues. CDR3 DNA sequence: TGTGCCAGCTCACCACCGGCGGGATCCTCCTACGAGCAGTACTTC. As protein: CASSPPAGSSYEQYF.

J is TRBJ2-4 and V is TRBV3-1 (or the pseudogene TRBV3-2); D unresolved. Trimming removed 5 bases from V and 0 bases from J, with 11 bases in between. The length of the CDR3 is 15 residues. Germline V gene data show CDR1 as LGHDT and CDR2 as YNNKEL (reference sequence). Written as DNA, the CDR3 is TGTGCCAGCAGCGACTCCCCGCTAGCCAAAAACATTCAGTACTTC. Its protein product is CASSDSPLAKNIQYF.

V usage is TRBV23-1 and J usage is TRBJ2-5; 7 nucleotides match TRBD1. TRBV23-1 belongs to the ORF category, with a function that is uncertain. This CDR3 has 15 residues. With 4 bases clipped from V and 1 base from J, the junction kept 6 bases outside the gene matches. The CDR3 sequence: CASSPRQGPQETQYF. Here the CDR3 DNA reads TGCGCCAGCAGTCCCCGACAGGGTCCCCAAGAGACCCAGTACTTC.

Turning to this clone: This may come from a read error, since a much larger clone is one base off. This specimen includes other DNA sequences encoding the same CDR3. The chain combines TRBV11-2 with TRBJ2-2; D is ambiguous. Germline CDR1 SGHAT, CDR2 FQNNGV. The CDR3 consists of 15 residues. The ends were cut back, 0 bases at V and 6 bases at J, with 11 bases in the middle. CDR3 coding DNA: TGTGCCAGCAGCTTAGAAGCCAGTCTAGCCGGGGAGCTGTTTTTT. Protein: CASSLEASLAGELFF.

This chain connects TRBV30 to TRBJ2-1; TRBD2 aligns across 9 bases. CDR1 and CDR2 from the germline V gene are GTSNPN and SVGIG (reference sequence). V was pared by 4 bases and J by 7 bases, with 11 bases of the junction left unmatched. The CDR3 is 15 amino acids. CDR3 DNA sequence: TGTGCCTGGATGTTTAGCGGGAGAAATAGGAATGAGCAGTTCTTC. As protein: CAWMFSGRNRNEQFF.

CDR3 sequence: CASIPQGGRKANEQFF. The CDR3, as DNA: TGTGCCAGTATTCCACAGGGTGGGCGGAAGGCAAATGAGCAGTTCTTC. This rearrangement joins TRBV19 to TRBJ2-1, with D maybe TRBD1 (6 bases). This CDR3 region has 16 residues. CDR1 LNHDA and CDR2 SQIVND come from the germline V gene (reference sequence). V was cut by 7 bases and J by 7 bases, with 23 bases left in between.

The chain carries TRBV10-3 and TRBJ2-7; 9 bases align to TRBD2. The V segment lost 8 bases and the J segment 4 bases; nucleotides outside the gene matches: 15. Germline-derived CDR1 and CDR2 are ENHRY and SYGVKD. The CDR3 consists of 16 residues. In DNA form, the CDR3 reads TGTGCCATCGCGTTCCCCTCTAGCGGGAAGGGGTACGAGCAGTACTTC. Its translation is CAIAFPSSGKGYEQYF.

The chain joins TRBV10-2 to TRBJ1-3; D is uncertain. V was shortened by 2 bases and J by 0 bases, with 5 bases between the two germline ends. The CDR3 contains 14 residues. In germline, CDR1 is WSHSY, CDR2 SAAADI. CDR3 residues: CASSEPFSGNTIYF. CDR3 in DNA: TGCGCCAGCAGTGAGCCGTTCTCTGGAAACACCATATATTTT.

This clone has a handful of counts. The V gene is TRBV27, the J gene TRBJ1-3, with D hard to call. The V gene's germline CDR1 is MNHEY and CDR2 SMNVEV (reference sequence). V lost 7 bases to trimming and J lost 0 bases, with 10 bases between them. The CDR3 runs 14 residues. CDR3 residues: CASTPDISGNTIYF. For the CDR3, the DNA is TGTGCCAGCACCCCCGACATCTCTGGAAACACCATATATTTT.

The genes are TRBV5-1 and TRBJ2-7; 11 bases fit TRBD2. Germline CDR1 SGHRS, CDR2 YFSETQ. V lost 1 base to trimming and J lost 0 bases; unmatched junction nucleotides: 9. The CDR3 consists of 18 residues. The DNA of the CDR3 is TGCGCCAGCAGCTTGACTAGCGGGAGCCTATCGAGCTCCTACGAGCAGTACGTC. It encodes CASSLTSGSLSSSYEQYV.

The chain combines TRBV5-1 with TRBJ2-1; possibly TRBD1 for D (6 bases). The CDR3 runs 17 residues. Germline loops: CDR1 SGHRS, CDR2 YFSETQ. V was pared by 1 base and J by 0 bases, with 14 bases between. This chain's CDR3 is CASSLSGTGSSYNEQFF. CDR3 DNA sequence: TGCGCCAGCAGCTTGAGTGGTACAGGGAGCTCCTACAATGAGCAGTTCTTC.

The chain carries TRBV28 and TRBJ2-7; 12 nucleotides agree with TRBD2. This CDR3 comprises 15 residues. Germline V gene data show CDR1 as MDHEN and CDR2 as SYDVKM. The J segment lost 6 bases and the V segment lost 6 bases, leaving 9 bases of the junction unmatched. The CDR3: CASRAPTSGGAEQYF. The DNA for the CDR3 is TGTGCCAGCAGAGCTCCGACTAGCGGGGGAGCCGAGCAGTACTTC.

Of note for this clone: Other DNA sequences of this sample code for an identical CDR3. V is TRBV12-3 or TRBV12-4 and J is TRBJ1-5; 9 positions match TRBD1. J lost 4 bases, V lost 6 bases, and 1 base had no gene match. This CDR3 contains 13 residues. CDR3 region: CASRGTGNQPQHF. DNA for the CDR3: TGTGCCAGCAGGGGGACAGGGAATCAGCCCCAGCATTTT.

The rearrangement uses TRBV5-6 and TRBJ2-1; TRBD2 is a possible D gene (6 bases). V lost 3 bases to trimming and J lost 2 bases, with 12 bases between them. Germline CDR1 is SGHDT and CDR2 is YYEEEE. The CDR3 loop spans 15 amino acids. CDR3 residues: CASSWGEMTYNEQFF. In nucleotides, the CDR3 is TGTGCCAGCAGCTGGGGGGAGATGACCTACAATGAGCAGTTCTTC.

In this sample, this clone turned up once. The chain has TRBV19 and TRBJ1-1; TRBD1 agrees at 7 bases. Germline CDR1 and CDR2: LNHDA and SQIVND (reference sequence). V lost 6 bases, J lost 4 bases, and 5 bases stayed unmatched. The length of the CDR3 is 13 residues. CDR3 amino acids: CASSLRTGTEAFF. The CDR3 coding sequence is TGTGCCAGTAGCCTCAGGACAGGCACTGAAGCTTTCTTT. The variable domain in full, completed from reference TRBV19 and TRBJ1-1, reads DGGITQSPKYLFRKEGQNVTLSCEQNLNHDAMYWYRQDPGQGLRLIYYSQIVNDFQKGDIAEGYSVSREKKESFPLTVTSAQKNPTAFYLCASSLRTGTEAFFGQGTRLTVV.

This clone was counted only a few times. The chain carries TRBV6-5 and TRBJ1-6; 10 nucleotides align to TRBD1. The CDR3 is 15 residues long. Germline lookup yields CDR1 MNHEY and CDR2 SVGAGI. The junction had 2 bases not matched to a gene; V was cut back by 2 bases and J by 7 bases. The CDR3 region has the DNA TGTGCCAGCAGTTACCAGGGACAGGGGAATTCACCCCTCCACTTT. Translating it yields CASSYQGQGNSPLHF.

This clone turned up a few times. The chain links TRBV5-1 to TRBJ2-3; the match to TRBD2 covers 10 bases. The CDR3 is made up of 16 amino acids. CDR1 is SGHRS and CDR2 is YFSETQ in the germline V gene. The ends lost 0 bases at V and 8 bases at J; junction bases unmatched: 9. The CDR3 reads CASSLVSSGSGGTQYF. In DNA, the CDR3 is TGCGCCAGCAGCTTGGTTTCTAGCGGGAGCGGGGGTACGCAGTATTTT.

This clone was found once. The chain couples TRBV28 to TRBJ2-3; 7 nucleotides agree with TRBD2. Germline trimming cut 5 bases from V and 3 bases from J; bases unmatched to any gene: 17. The length of the CDR3 is 18 residues. CDR1 and CDR2 from the germline V gene are MDHEN and SYDVKM. The CDR3 bases are TGTGCCAGCAGTCTATATCCCCTGGATCCACTAGCGACAGATACGCAGTATTTT. Amino acids: CASSLYPLDPLATDTQYF.

The chain uses TRBV5-4 and TRBJ2-2; 11 bases are shared with TRBD2. The CDR3 covers 17 residues. Looked up from germline, CDR1 is SGHNT and CDR2 is YYREEE (reference sequence). The junction had 6 bases not matched to a gene; V was cut back by 2 bases and J by 3 bases. The CDR3 loop is CASSLRLAGSYTGELFF. The CDR3, as DNA: TGTGCCAGCAGCTTACGACTAGCGGGATCTTACACCGGGGAGCTGTTTTTT. Combining the CDR3 with reference TRBV5-4 and TRBJ2-2 gives the whole variable domain ETGVTQSPTHLIKTRGQQVTLRCSSQSGHNTVSWYQQALGQGPQFIFQYYREEENGRGNFPPRFSGLQFPNYSSELNVNALELDDSALYLCASSLRLAGSYTGELFFGEGSRLTVL.

The genes are TRBV2 and TRBJ1-2; D is ambiguous. The CDR3 runs 12 residues. Per germline, CDR1 SNHLY and CDR2 FYNNEI. The V end lost 3 bases, the J end lost 1 base, and 3 bases lay between the germline ends. In DNA form, the CDR3 reads TGTGCCAGCAGTGACCGTAACTATGGCTACACCTTC. This gives the protein CASSDRNYGYTF.

This clone has more than one count but fewer than ten. The J gene is TRBJ2-7, the V gene TRBV7-3, with 7 nucleotides matching TRBD2. The CDR3 sequence is 15 residues long. Germline lookup yields CDR1 SGHTA and CDR2 FQGTGA. The ends lost 2 bases at V and 4 bases at J; junction bases unmatched: 8. The CDR3, as DNA: TGTGCCAGCAGCTTAGCTAGCGGCGGCACATACGAGCAGTACTTC. Translating gives CASSLASGGTYEQYF.

J is TRBJ1-3 and V is TRBV28; D might be TRBD1 (5 bases). The V end was cut by 6 bases, the J end by 1 base, with 10 bases between. Per germline, CDR1 MDHEN and CDR2 SYDVKM. The CDR3 is 14 residues long. The DNA of the CDR3 is TGTGCCAGCAGCTTGGGGCCGTCTGGAAACACCATATATTTT. Translating gives CASSLGPSGNTIYF.

The genes are TRBV7-9 and TRBJ1-6; D uncertain. Trimming cost V 1 base and J 6 bases, with 7 bases left between them. The CDR3 is made up of 14 amino acids. CDR1 SEHNR and CDR2 FQNEAQ come from the germline V gene (reference sequence). The CDR3 coding sequence is TGTGCCAGCAGCTTAGGGGGAGCTAATTCACCCCTCCACTTT. Translated: CASSLGGANSPLHF.

The gene calls are TRBV18 and TRBJ2-1; D is perhaps TRBD1 (5 bases). CDR3 length: 13 residues. Germline V lookup: CDR1 KGHSH, CDR2 LQKENI. Between the trimmed V and J ends, which lost 5 bases and 2 bases, there was a span of 7 bases. Here the CDR3 DNA reads TGTGCCAGCTCAGCGACAGCCTACAATGAGCAGTTCTTC. Translated, it gives CASSATAYNEQFF.

The rearrangement links TRBV7-7 to TRBJ1-5, with 9 bases matching TRBD1. J gave up 4 bases and V 5 bases, and 6 bases lay outside the gene matches. Germline V gene data show CDR1 as SSHAT and CDR2 as FNYEAQ (reference sequence). The CDR3 is 15 residues long. This chain's CDR3 is CASSPRDRENQPQHF. Here the CDR3 DNA reads TGTGCCAGCAGCCCCCGGGACAGGGAGAATCAGCCCCAGCATTTT.